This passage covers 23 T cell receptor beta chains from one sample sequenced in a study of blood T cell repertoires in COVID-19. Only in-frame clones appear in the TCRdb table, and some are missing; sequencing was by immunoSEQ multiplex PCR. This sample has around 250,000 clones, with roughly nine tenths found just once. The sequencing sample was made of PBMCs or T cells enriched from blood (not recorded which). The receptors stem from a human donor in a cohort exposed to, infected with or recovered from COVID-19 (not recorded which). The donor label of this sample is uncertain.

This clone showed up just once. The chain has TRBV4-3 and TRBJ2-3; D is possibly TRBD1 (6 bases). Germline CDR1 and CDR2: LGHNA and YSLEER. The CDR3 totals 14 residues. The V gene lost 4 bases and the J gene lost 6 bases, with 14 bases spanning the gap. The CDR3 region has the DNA TGCGCCAGCAGCCTAGCTTTGAGGGGGGATACGCAGTATTTT. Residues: CASSLALRGDTQYF.

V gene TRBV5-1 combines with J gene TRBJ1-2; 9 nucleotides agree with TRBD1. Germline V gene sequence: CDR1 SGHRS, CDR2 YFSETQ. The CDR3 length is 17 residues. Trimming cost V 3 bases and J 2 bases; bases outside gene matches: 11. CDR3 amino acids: CASSSTTGQGSNYGYTF. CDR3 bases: TGCGCCAGCAGCTCGACCACAGGACAGGGGTCGAACTATGGCTACACCTTC.

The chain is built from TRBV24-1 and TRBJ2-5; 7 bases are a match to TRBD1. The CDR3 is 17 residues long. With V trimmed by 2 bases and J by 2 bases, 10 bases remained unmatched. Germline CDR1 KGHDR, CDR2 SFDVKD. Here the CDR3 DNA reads TGTGCCACCAGTGATTATACGACAAGGGGGCTACAAGAGACCCAGTACTTC. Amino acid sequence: CATSDYTTRGLQETQYF.

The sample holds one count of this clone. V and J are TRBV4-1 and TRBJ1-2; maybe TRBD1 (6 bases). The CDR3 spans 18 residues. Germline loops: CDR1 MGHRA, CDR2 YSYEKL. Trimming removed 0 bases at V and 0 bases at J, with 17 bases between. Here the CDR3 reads CASSQDLARDTANYGYTF. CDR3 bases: TGCGCCAGCAGCCAAGATCTTGCTAGGGACACAGCTAACTATGGCTACACCTTC.

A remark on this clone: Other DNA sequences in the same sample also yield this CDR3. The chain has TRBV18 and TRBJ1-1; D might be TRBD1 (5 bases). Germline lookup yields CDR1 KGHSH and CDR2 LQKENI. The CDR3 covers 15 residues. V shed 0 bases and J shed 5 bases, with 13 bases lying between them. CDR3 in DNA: TGTGCCAGCTCACCACCGGGAGGGGAAGGAACTGAAGCTTTCTTT. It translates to CASSPPGGEGTEAFF.

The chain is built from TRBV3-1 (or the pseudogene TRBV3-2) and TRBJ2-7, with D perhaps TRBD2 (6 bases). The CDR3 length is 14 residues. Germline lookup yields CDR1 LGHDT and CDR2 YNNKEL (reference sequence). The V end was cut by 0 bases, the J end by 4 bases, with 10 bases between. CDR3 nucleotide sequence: TGTGCCAGCAGCCAAGATTCTGGGGGGTACGAGCAGTACTTC. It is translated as CASSQDSGGYEQYF.

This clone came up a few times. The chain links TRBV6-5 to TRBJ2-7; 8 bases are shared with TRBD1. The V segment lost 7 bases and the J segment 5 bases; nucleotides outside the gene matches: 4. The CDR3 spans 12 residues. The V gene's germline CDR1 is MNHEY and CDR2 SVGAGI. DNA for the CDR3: TGTGCCAGCATCGGACAGGGCCACGAGCAGTACTTC. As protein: CASIGQGHEQYF.

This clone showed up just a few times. CDR3 nucleotide sequence: TGTGCCAGTAGTGCGACAGGGGGCGAGGCGAACACCATATATTTT. It translates to CASSATGGEANTIYF. The V gene is TRBV19, the J gene TRBJ1-3, with 10 bases aligning to TRBD1. Germline lookup yields CDR1 LNHDA and CDR2 SQIVND (reference sequence). The CDR3 is 15 residues long. V dropped 5 bases and J dropped 7; count of bases not matched to a gene: 8.

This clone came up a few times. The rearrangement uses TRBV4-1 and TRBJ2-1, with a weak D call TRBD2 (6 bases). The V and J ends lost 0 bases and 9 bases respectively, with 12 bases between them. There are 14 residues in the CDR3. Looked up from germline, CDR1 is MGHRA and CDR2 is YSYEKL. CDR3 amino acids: CASSQDRRAGEQFF. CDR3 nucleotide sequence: TGCGCCAGCAGCCAAGATCGGAGGGCGGGTGAGCAGTTCTTC.

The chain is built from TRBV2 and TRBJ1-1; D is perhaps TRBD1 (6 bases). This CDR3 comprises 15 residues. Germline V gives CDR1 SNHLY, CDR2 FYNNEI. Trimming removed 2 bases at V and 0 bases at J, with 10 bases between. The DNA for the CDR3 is TGTGCCAGCAGTGAATTCGGGACAATGAACACTGAAGCTTTCTTT. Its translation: CASSEFGTMNTEAFF.

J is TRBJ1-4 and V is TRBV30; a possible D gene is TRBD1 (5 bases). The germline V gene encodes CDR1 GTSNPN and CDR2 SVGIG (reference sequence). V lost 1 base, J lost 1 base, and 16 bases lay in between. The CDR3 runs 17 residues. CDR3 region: CAWSAPGRGKTNEKLFF. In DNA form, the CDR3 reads TGTGCCTGGAGTGCTCCCGGGAGGGGTAAAACTAATGAAAAACTGTTTTTT.

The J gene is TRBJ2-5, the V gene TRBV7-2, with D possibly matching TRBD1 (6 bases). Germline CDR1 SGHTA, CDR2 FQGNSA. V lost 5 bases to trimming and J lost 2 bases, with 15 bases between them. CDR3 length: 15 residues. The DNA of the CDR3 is TGTGCCAGCAGCCTAGATACAGGGAAGCAAGAGACCCAGTACTTC. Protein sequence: CASSLDTGKQETQYF.

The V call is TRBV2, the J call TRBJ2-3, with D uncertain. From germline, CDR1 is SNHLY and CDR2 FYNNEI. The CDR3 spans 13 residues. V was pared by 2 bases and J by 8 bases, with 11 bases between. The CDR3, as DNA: TGTGCCAGCAGTGAAATCCCCCCCGGTACGCAGTATTTT. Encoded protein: CASSEIPPGTQYF.

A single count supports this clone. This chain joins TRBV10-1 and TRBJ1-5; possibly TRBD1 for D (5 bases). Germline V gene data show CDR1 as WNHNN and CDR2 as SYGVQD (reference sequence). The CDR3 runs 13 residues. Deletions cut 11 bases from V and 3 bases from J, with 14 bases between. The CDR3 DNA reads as TGCGCCCCCCGCGTCAGGGACAATCAGCCCCAGCATTTT. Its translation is CAPRVRDNQPQHF.

Here the CDR3 DNA reads TGTGCCAGCAGCGCAGCCAGGGGAGGGAATGTTAACTATGGCTACACCTTC. This encodes CASSAARGGNVNYGYTF. The rearrangement links TRBV5-4 to TRBJ1-2; a weak D match, TRBD1 (6 bases). The CDR3 loop spans 17 amino acids. Trimming cost V 4 bases and J 1 base, with 20 bases left between them. In germline, CDR1 is SGHNT, CDR2 YYREEE (reference sequence).

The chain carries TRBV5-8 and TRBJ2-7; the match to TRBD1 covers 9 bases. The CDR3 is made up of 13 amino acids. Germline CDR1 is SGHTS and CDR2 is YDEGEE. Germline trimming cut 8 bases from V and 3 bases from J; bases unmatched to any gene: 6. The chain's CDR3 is CASSDRGSYEQYF. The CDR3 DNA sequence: TGTGCCAGTAGCGACAGGGGGAGCTACGAGCAGTACTTC.

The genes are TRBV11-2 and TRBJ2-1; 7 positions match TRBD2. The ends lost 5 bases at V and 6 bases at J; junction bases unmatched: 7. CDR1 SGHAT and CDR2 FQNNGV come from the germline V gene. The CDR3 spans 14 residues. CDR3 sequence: CASSPSGTINEQFF. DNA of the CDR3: TGTGCCAGCAGCCCCTCCGGGACTATCAATGAGCAGTTCTTC.

For the CDR3, the DNA is TGTGCCAGCAGCACTATACAGGGGGCCTCTGGAAACACCATATATTTT. Its translation: CASSTIQGASGNTIYF. The V call is TRBV11-2, the J call TRBJ1-3, with TRBD1 identical over 9 bases. CDR3 length equals 16 residues. Germline V gene data show CDR1 as SGHAT and CDR2 as FQNNGV. V was pared by 5 bases and J by 0 bases, with 5 bases of the junction left unmatched.

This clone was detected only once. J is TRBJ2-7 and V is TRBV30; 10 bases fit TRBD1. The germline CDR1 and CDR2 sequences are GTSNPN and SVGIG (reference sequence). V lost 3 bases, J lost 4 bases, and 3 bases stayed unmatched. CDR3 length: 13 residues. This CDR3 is CAWSGGQGYEQYF. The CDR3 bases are TGTGCCTGGAGCGGGGGACAGGGGTACGAGCAGTACTTC.

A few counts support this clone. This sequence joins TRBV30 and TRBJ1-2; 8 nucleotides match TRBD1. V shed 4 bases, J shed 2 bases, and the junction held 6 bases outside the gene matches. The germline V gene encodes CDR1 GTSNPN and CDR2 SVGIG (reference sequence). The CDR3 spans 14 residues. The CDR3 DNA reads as TGTGCCTGGAAGCCCCGGACAGGGAACTATGGCTACACCTTC. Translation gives CAWKPRTGNYGYTF.

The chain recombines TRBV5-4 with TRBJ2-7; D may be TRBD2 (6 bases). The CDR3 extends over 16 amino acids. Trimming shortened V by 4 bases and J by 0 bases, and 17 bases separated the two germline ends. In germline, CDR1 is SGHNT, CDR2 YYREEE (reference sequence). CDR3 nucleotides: TGTGCCAGCAGCGTGGGACCCGGGGGAGGCTCCTACGAGCAGTACTTC. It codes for CASSVGPGGGSYEQYF.

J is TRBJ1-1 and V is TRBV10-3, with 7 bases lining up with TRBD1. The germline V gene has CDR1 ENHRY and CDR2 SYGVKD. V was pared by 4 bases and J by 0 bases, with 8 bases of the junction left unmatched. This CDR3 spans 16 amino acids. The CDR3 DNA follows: TGTGCCATCAGTGGCGGACAGGTCTTTATGAACACTGAAGCTTTCTTT. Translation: CAISGGQVFMNTEAFF.

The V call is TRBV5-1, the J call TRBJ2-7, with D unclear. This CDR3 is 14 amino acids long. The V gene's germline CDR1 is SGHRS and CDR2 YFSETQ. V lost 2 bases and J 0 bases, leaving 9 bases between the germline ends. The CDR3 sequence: CASSLSVSSYEQYF. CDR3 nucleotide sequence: TGCGCCAGCAGCTTATCGGTATCCTCCTACGAGCAGTACTTC.